Sequencing of this T cell receptor (beta chain) was carried out in a study of blood T cell repertoires in COVID-19. Across the whole study: Samples came from the United States, Italy and Spain, spanning acute and convalescent COVID-19.

The CDR3 length is 14 residues. V shed 3 bases and J shed 5 bases, with 10 bases lying between them. CDR1 is SEHNR and CDR2 is FQNEAQ in the germline V gene (reference sequence). Original processing methods: Reference gene primers were amplified, and this amplification served to estimate nucleated cell counts. Using immunoSEQ multiplex PCR, the repertoire was profiled, and TCRdb retains in-frame clones only, with some absent. V, J and clone size derive from that table, while D and trimming were established from the DNA sequence. The table lists about 270,000 clones, 88% of them singletons. The receptor was isolated from a woman in her fifties or sixties in a cohort exposed to, infected with or recovered from COVID-19 (not recorded which). The chain joins TRBV7-9 to TRBJ1-4; the D is unclear. Sequencing used PBMCs or T cells enriched from blood (not recorded which). The CDR3 reads CASSLETTNEKLFF. CDR3 in DNA: TGTGCCAGCAGCTTGGAGACTACCAATGAAAAACTGTTTTTT.